This T cell receptor (beta chain) was observed in a study of cytomegalovirus exposure and HLA in healthy donors. Study context: Among over 350 genotyped donors, about 83% fell in the Caucasian-associated ancestry cluster. Whole-study results and caveats: TCR beta chains numbering under 200 were designated cytomegalovirus-associated. HLA alleles showed associations with 15,000 to 20,000 TCR beta sequences in a later analysis, at a 0.05 false discovery rate.

Points on this clone: Its target is unknown.

Primers: 60 Vbeta forward and 13 Jbeta reverse. Repertoires were generated with immunoSEQ multiplex PCR, while TCRdb's copy carries only in-frame clones and drops some. The repertoire includes about 150,000 clones, approximately 60% of them detected once, and under 2.5% sits in the top ten. Losses at the gene ends were 3 bases for V and 9 bases for J; bases not matched to a gene: 11. Germline V gene lookup returns CDR1 SGHTA and CDR2 FQGNSA. CDR3 length equals 16 residues. Sequenced input: PBMCs. The chain links TRBV7-2 to TRBJ2-3; TRBD2 agrees at 11 bases. This TCR was recovered from a woman in her forties in good health and CMV-seronegative. CDR3 amino acids: CASSLAGTSGGSTQYF. The CDR3 nucleotides are TGTGCCAGCAGCTTGGCCGGGACTAGCGGTGGTTCGACGCAGTATTTT. Variable domain in full (rest from reference TRBV7-2 and TRBJ2-3): GAGVSQSPSNKVTEKGKDVELRCDPISGHTALYWYRQSLGQGLEFLIYFQGNSAPDKSGLPSDRFSAERTGGSVSTLTIQRTQQEDSAVYLCASSLAGTSGGSTQYFGPGTRLTVL.